This record looks at one TCR beta chain sequence and its context. Its antigen is currently not known. Base quality data are lacking; no much larger clone is found one base away. This specimen belongs to a study of cytomegalovirus exposure and HLA in healthy donors (dated by TCRdb to 2016 to 2017). Turning to the overall study: According to an earlier analysis of 587 of the donors, 150 million to 200 million T cells yielded some 110 million unique TCR beta sequences and about 300 Gb of sequence data. To predict cytomegalovirus infection status, the study brought together high-throughput TCR immunosequencing, statistical association of individual TCRs with disease status, and machine learning. Across 300 to 400 genotyped donors of the cohort, an average of 235,054 unique TCR beta nucleotide sequences per donor were sequenced, and around 19% of those sequences were non-productive. The later analysis used no new phenotypic data to find candidate immune exposures, relying instead on TCR beta sequences and their occurrence across donors. All discovery cohort repertoires had been generated using a single sequencing platform. The study aimed to test whether cataloging public T cell receptors could reveal signatures of past pathogen exposure. The study used immunosequencing to profile the T cell repertoires of several hundred subjects and linked those repertoires to cytomegalovirus serostatus. A handful of DR-DQ haplotypes were handled as single units for association and clustering because linkage in the cohort was strong. To decide whether each TCR beta V gene segment behaved as functional or pseudogenic, an earlier analysis of some 600 of the donors relied on high-throughput TCR beta sequencing. A later analysis re-analyzed previously published TCR beta repertoires from 666 donors and added high-resolution HLA genotyping to study TCR occurrence patterns. A later genetic analysis took genome-wide SNP genotypes for about 55% of the roughly 670 donors and used that subset as a discovery cohort. Class I and class II HLA loci were covered by the typing at four-digit resolution. In addition to the first cohort of about 650 subjects, a separate validation cohort of 120 different subjects was used. Around 330 gigabases of sequencing data and around 80 million unique TCR sequences made up an early release that covered about 640 HLA-typed donors. Typing coverage varied by locus: roughly 620-630 donors for A, B, C, DRB1 and DQB1; under 550 for DQA1; 606 for DPA1; fewer than 480 for DPB1. Of the roughly 400 genotyped donors, around 81% fell in the genetic ancestry cluster associated with self-reported Caucasian donors. Donor age, sex, ethnicity and CMV serostatus were compiled together with the repertoire data. What the work shows at the level of the full study, not this receptor alone: In vitro tests confirmed that three of the cytomegalovirus-associated TCR beta chains recognize cytomegalovirus antigens. An earlier analysis of approximately 570 of the donors showed that most TCR beta V segments appeared in productive rearrangements either about 90% or about 30% of the time, which broadly matched IMGT annotations. Most TCR sequences were seen in very few donors, while some public TCRs were found in many individuals. Presence/absence analyses assumed roughly uniform sequencing depth across donors, an assumption that may not hold. Because counts were too low, seventeen rarely observed V segments, including chromosome 9 orphons, were excluded from the earlier analysis of a few hundred of the donors. The study listed 150 to 200 TCR beta chains as associated with cytomegalovirus. The only immune exposure information available for the cohort was CMV serostatus. V-gene and J-gene trimming of TCR beta chains was associated with a missense DCLRE1C variant in a later genetic analysis, and the association was replicated in an independent cohort. According to a later analysis, most CMV-associated TCR beta chains appeared to be HLA-restricted, and the HLA associations seemed to be driven largely by CMV exposure. Correlated functional status among segregating V segments might be attributable to linkage disequilibrium, but an unknown experimental factor could not be ruled out. It was suggested by the authors that the approach could potentially be generalized to other disease states and immunological phenotypes. A further reported finding was that TCR beta sequences accurately predicted the HLA-A and HLA-B alleles for most subjects in the first cohort. When HLA alleles, especially DR and DQ, strongly co-occurred, attributing TCR associations to individual alleles was difficult. A later analysis associated approximately 17,000 TCR beta sequences with specific HLA alleles at a false discovery rate of 0.05. Cytomegalovirus status was reported to be diagnosed by the classifier with high specificity and sensitivity in both the original and validation cohorts. Some IMGT-functional V segments, including TRBV6-2 and TRBV6-3, could not be distinguished by the 87-base-pair reads and were therefore excluded. According to a later genetic analysis, donors in an Asian-associated ancestry cluster had fewer N-insertions in productive TCRs than the approximately 650-donor mean. Compared with equally common non-associated chains, HLA-associated TCR beta chains in a later analysis were more clonally expanded and had lower generation probabilities. The cohort was sequenced for TCR beta chains only, and without alpha or paired-chain data the features that could be detected were limited. Several of the top co-occurrence clusters appeared to be linked to parvovirus B19, influenza, CMV and Epstein-Barr virus, according to a later analysis. According to a later analysis, TCR association rates differed among HLA loci, with DRB1 alleles showing the most associated TCRs and HLA-C alleles showing the fewest. Because HLA typing was unavailable for some donors at each locus, only the typed subset was used in association tests. A cluster of highly shared sequence variants was judged likely to be a technical artifact of the sequencing pipeline.

Trimming costs V 10 bases and J 8 bases, and their ends lie 20 bases apart. The CDR3 spans 13 residues, from the cysteine through the phenylalanine. The sequence is cut down to CDR3 DNA, 39 bases in frame from base 1. Sequences SNHLY (CDR1) and FYNNEI (CDR2) are obtained from the germline V gene. In total, roughly 710 healthy bone marrow donors made up the cohort. Cohort members were all nominally healthy when sampled, although unrecorded immune exposures were likely present. The donor was CMV seropositive and belonged to the group of more than 250 seropositive cohort members. A peripheral blood sample was collected from each donor, and TCR beta sequencing was performed on peripheral blood mononuclear cells. The Qiagen DNeasy Blood Extraction Kit was used to extract genomic DNA from the blood cell samples. The protocol used for the library was the immunoSEQ multiplex PCR assay. For the multiplex PCR, a mixture combining 60 forward primers for TCR Vbeta segments and 13 reverse primers for TCR Jbeta segments was used. A multiplex PCR assay on genomic DNA amplified the CDR3 region of rearranged TCR beta genes. Amplified TCR beta libraries were sequenced as 87-base-pair reads on the Illumina HiSeq System. Regarding the original processing steps: A later analysis tallied 80 million to 95 million unique TCR beta chains across the 550 to 850 repertoires, and 10 million to 11 million of those chains were shared by two or more donors. A nearest-neighbor algorithm error-corrected the raw reads and collapsed the reads into unique sequences, merging closely related sequences to remove PCR and sequencing errors. V, D and J gene segments were assigned by aligning CDR3 sequences to IMGT reference sequences. For a sequence to be retained, at least a six-nucleotide match to both a V gene segment and a J gene segment was required. Rearrangements were called productive when the CDR3 lacked stop codons and stayed in frame with V and J; all others were non-productive. CDR3 was defined by IMGT convention, running from the second conserved V-encoded cysteine to the conserved J-encoded phenylalanine. The earlier analysis of about 620 of the donors excluded sequences that lacked an unambiguous match to a single V gene segment. An earlier analysis of 587 of the donors classified V segments as functional when productive rearrangements were above 56.7% and as segregating when the standard deviation between donors was above 5%. To diagnose cytomegalovirus status from the catalog of TCR beta chain sequences, a statistical classification framework was built. In a later analysis, TCR nucleotide sequences were compared against IMGT/GENE-DB human TR gene sequences so that V and J genes could be assigned. Using the TCRdist pipeline, a later analysis assigned CDR3 sequences along with most-parsimonious VDJ recombination scenarios. A later analysis defined each TCR beta chain by its CDR3 amino acid sequence plus V-gene family, and excluded reads lacking a unique V-gene family. As a way to deal with suspected cross-contamination and a sequencing artifact, a later analysis dropped roughly 620 nucleotide sequences that were highly shared and had low generation probability. In a later analysis, a clonal expansion index was calculated for each public chain from normalized within-repertoire ranks of inferred template counts. A later analysis computed generation probabilities with a VDJ recombination model fitted to out-of-frame rearrangements, and checked the results against IGoR. In a later analysis, hypergeometric tests were used to score TCR-TCR, TCR-HLA and TCR-CMV co-occurrence, with a repertoire-size bias correction applied to TCR pairs. To estimate false discovery rates, a later analysis permuted the HLA or CMV assignments 20 times. In a later analysis, co-occurring TCRs were grouped using DBSCAN, and TCRdist sequence similarity was added for clustering within HLA-allele-positive subsets. Repertoires with fewer than 30,000 or more than 120,000 public chains were left out of co-occurrence clustering, as were a few repertoires with anomalous nucleotide sharing. TCRdb stores this immuneACCESS table with in-frame sequences only. Part of the clones is absent; in the studies checked, under half of the shortfall reflects unresolved V genes, and no reason is known for the rest. Clone size and the V and J calls come from that table; the DNA yielded D and trimming. The sample table shows around 250,000 clones, and roughly four fifths are seen once. Jointly, the top ten make up under 8% of the sample.

Specimen: PBMCs. This receptor was taken from a woman aged 55-69 years in good health and CMV-seropositive. Rearrangement joined TRBV2 to TRBJ1-2; the D gene is unclear. The CDR3 sequence is CANSRAYYAGYTF. The DNA reads as follows: TGTGCCAATAGCAGAGCGTACTATGCGGGCTACACCTTC.